The entry below gives a single T cell receptor beta chain sequence along with its context. Its antigen is not identified. This sample is part of a study of cytomegalovirus exposure and HLA in healthy donors. General study findings and limits: The authors enumerated over 150 TCR beta chains as linked to cytomegalovirus. Based on reports, TCR beta sequences accurately predicted HLA-A and HLA-B alleles for most subjects.

Per germline, CDR1 SGHNT and CDR2 YYREEE (reference sequence). The CDR3 sequence is 18 residues long. The V gene end was trimmed by 2 bases and the J gene end by 1 base; junction bases not matched to a gene: 4. Researchers ran the PCR with 60 Vbeta and 13 Jbeta primers. Sequenced by immunoSEQ multiplex PCR; TCRdb stores in-frame clones only, minus some. This table has under 200,000 clones, around 82% appearing once. This TCR derives from a boy aged 2 to 9 in good health and CMV-seronegative. The specimen was PBMCs. The chain employs TRBV5-4 and TRBJ2-4, with 15 bases lining up with TRBD2. The DNA for the CDR3 is TGTGCCAGCAGCTTCGGACTAGCGGGAGGGATTGCCAAAAACATTCAGTACTTC. Its protein product is CASSFGLAGGIAKNIQYF.